The 29 T cell receptor beta chains given below trace back to one sample, sequenced in a study of shared clonotypes between healthy human individuals. Cells designated naive CD8 were CD45RO-negative and were positively selected for CCR7, with terminally differentiated effector memory CD45RA+ cells excluded. The assay was immunoSEQ multiplex PCR, and TCRdb's table has in-frame clones only and misses some. The table lists about 590,000 clones, 95% to 96% of them singletons, with about 0.11% in the top ten. The specimen was naive CD8+ T cells sorted from blood. These receptors were obtained from a woman between 25 and 40 years old in good health.

This chain links TRBV11-2 with TRBJ2-7; no reliable D call. Per germline, CDR1 SGHAT and CDR2 FQNNGV. This CDR3 has 13 amino acids. Trimming took off 1 base at V and 3 bases at J, with 7 bases between the two ends. CDR3 region: CASSLGHGYEQYF. The CDR3 coding sequence is TGTGCCAGCAGCTTAGGGCATGGCTACGAGCAGTACTTC.

This chain links TRBV27 with TRBJ2-1, with TRBD2 identical over 10 bases. Trimming at V came to 5 bases and at J to 7 bases, leaving 11 bases not matched to a gene. The CDR3 runs to 16 residues. CDR1 is MNHEY and CDR2 is SMNVEV in the germline V gene (reference sequence). DNA of the CDR3: TGTGCCAGCAGTCTCTCTAGCGGGAGTTTTAGGAATGAGCAGTTCTTC. Translated, it gives CASSLSSGSFRNEQFF.

This sequence joins TRBV19 and TRBJ2-1; 9 bases are a match to TRBD2. V trimming: 3 bases; J trimming: 8 bases; junction bases outside the gene matches: 8. Germline V gives CDR1 LNHDA, CDR2 SQIVND (reference sequence). The CDR3 spans 15 residues. The CDR3 protein is CASSIYSGSFYEQFF. CDR3 nucleotide sequence: TGTGCCAGTAGTATTTATAGCGGGAGTTTTTATGAGCAGTTCTTC. Drawing the rest from reference TRBV19 and TRBJ2-1, the complete variable domain is DGGITQSPKYLFRKEGQNVTLSCEQNLNHDAMYWYRQDPGQGLRLIYYSQIVNDFQKGDIAEGYSVSREKKESFPLTVTSAQKNPTAFYLCASSIYSGSFYEQFFGPGTRLTVL.

This clone appeared a single time. V gene TRBV21-1 combines with J gene TRBJ1-1. TRBV21-1 is flagged as a pseudogene. The CDR3 is 14 residues long. The CDR3 DNA sequence: TGTGCCAGCAGCAAAGTTACCGTGAACACTGAAGCTTTCTTT. This translates into CASSKVTVNTEAFF.

V gene TRBV12-5 combines with J gene TRBJ2-1, with 10 nucleotides matching TRBD2. CDR1 and CDR2 from the germline V gene are LGHNT and FRNRAP. V was pared by 7 bases and J by 8 bases, with 14 bases of the junction left unmatched. The CDR3 covers 16 residues. Here the CDR3 DNA reads TGTGCTAGTGCCCTCACCGGGACTAGCGTAGCGGATGAGCAGTTCTTC. It translates to CASALTGTSVADEQFF.

The gene calls are TRBV27 and TRBJ1-2; D is perhaps TRBD1 (5 bases). Germline CDR1 is MNHEY and CDR2 is SMNVEV (reference sequence). This CDR3 has 14 amino acids. Between the trimmed V and J ends, which lost 4 bases and 7 bases, there was a span of 16 bases. The chain's CDR3 is CASSYERGSGGYTF. The CDR3 DNA follows: TGTGCCAGCAGTTATGAACGGGGGTCCGGTGGCTACACCTTC.

The rearrangement links TRBV19 to TRBJ2-5; D is perhaps TRBD1 or TRBD2 (7 bases each). The CDR3 is 17 amino acids. The germline V and J ends were trimmed by 1 base and 5 bases, with 20 bases remaining between them. Looked up from germline, CDR1 is LNHDA and CDR2 is SQIVND (reference sequence). The CDR3 nucleotides are TGTGCCAGTAGTATAGTAGGGGGCGGGAGCCCTGGGGAGACCCAGTACTTC. It is translated as CASSIVGGGSPGETQYF.

The genes are TRBV28 and TRBJ2-1; perhaps TRBD2 as D (6 bases). With 9 bases removed from V and 8 bases from J, the gap between germline ends came to 17 bases. This CDR3 spans 13 amino acids. CDR1 and CDR2 (germline): MDHEN, SYDVKM. This CDR3 is CASCTSGEDEQFF. The DNA of the CDR3 is TGTGCCAGTTGCACAAGTGGGGAGGATGAGCAGTTCTTC.

V is TRBV4-1 and J is TRBJ2-1; D is unclear. V lost 0 bases to trimming and J lost 4 bases, with 13 bases between them. CDR3 length: 16 amino acids. Germline CDR1 is MGHRA and CDR2 is YSYEKL. CDR3 amino acids: CASSQDEVGPYNEQFF. The CDR3, as DNA: TGCGCCAGCAGCCAAGATGAGGTTGGGCCTTACAATGAGCAGTTCTTC.

The rearrangement uses TRBV28 and TRBJ2-1; TRBD2 might be the D (6 bases). CDR3 size: 14 residues. Trimming took off 3 bases at V and 4 bases at J, with 10 bases between the two ends. From germline, CDR1 is MDHEN and CDR2 SYDVKM. DNA for the CDR3: TGTGCCAGCAGTTTGAGGCGGGATTACAATGAGCAGTTCTTC. Translating gives CASSLRRDYNEQFF.

The chain has TRBV28 and TRBJ2-7; D perhaps matches TRBD1 (7 bases). The CDR3 contains 15 residues. V was trimmed by 3 bases and J by 4 bases, leaving 16 bases between them. Germline assignment: CDR1 MDHEN and CDR2 SYDVKM. CDR3 region: CASSLEGALWYEQYF. CDR3 nucleotides: TGTGCCAGCAGTTTGGAGGGGGCCCTCTGGTACGAGCAGTACTTC. The full variable domain, its missing parts supplied by reference TRBV28 and TRBJ2-7, is DVKVTQSSRYLVKRTGEKVFLECVQDMDHENMFWYRQDPGLGLRLIYFSYDVKMKEKGDIPEGYSVSREKKERFSLILESASTNQTSMYLCASSLEGALWYEQYFGPGTRLTVT.

The chain employs TRBV4-1 and TRBJ2-7, with 10 bases identical to TRBD2. The CDR3 runs to 15 residues. J gave up 0 bases and V 3 bases, and 2 bases lay outside the gene matches. Germline V gene lookup returns CDR1 MGHRA and CDR2 YSYEKL. The CDR3 is CASSQSSGSSYEQYF. Here the CDR3 DNA reads TGCGCCAGCAGCCAGTCTAGCGGGAGCTCCTACGAGCAGTACTTC.

This clone was counted a single time. The same CDR3 arises from other DNA sequences in this sample as well. V is TRBV19 and J is TRBJ2-7; 8 bases are shared with TRBD2. Germline V gene data show CDR1 as LNHDA and CDR2 as SQIVND (reference sequence). V shed 6 bases and J 1 base; nucleotides not matched to a gene: 5. This CDR3 has 14 amino acids. This CDR3 is CASSPAGGSYEQYF. The CDR3 DNA reads TGTGCCAGTAGCCCGGCGGGGGGTTCCTACGAGCAGTACTTC.

The rearrangement uses TRBV28 and TRBJ2-2, with D possibly TRBD1 on 5 matching bases. Trimming left V 6 bases short and J 2 bases short, with 7 bases between. Germline assignment: CDR1 MDHEN and CDR2 SYDVKM. The CDR3 sequence is 13 residues long. Here the CDR3 DNA reads TGTGCCAGCAGGACAGTAAACACCGGGGAGCTGTTTTTT. Protein sequence: CASRTVNTGELFF.

The V and J genes are TRBV6-4 and TRBJ2-1; 9 bases fit TRBD2. This CDR3 contains 15 residues. Germline V gene sequence: CDR1 MRHNA, CDR2 SNTAGT. J gave up 0 bases and V 7 bases, and 4 bases lay outside the gene matches. CDR3 loop: CASKAGGSSYNEQFF. The DNA of the CDR3 is TGTGCCAGCAAAGCGGGAGGTAGCTCCTACAATGAGCAGTTCTTC.

The CDR3 spells CASSPKDSVSYEQYF. CDR3 nucleotide sequence: TGTGCCAGCAGTCCTAAGGACAGCGTATCCTACGAGCAGTACTTC. The chain uses TRBV2 and TRBJ2-7; possibly TRBD1 for D (6 bases). In germline, CDR1 is SNHLY, CDR2 FYNNEI. V lost 5 bases, J lost 1 base, and 15 bases lay in between. This CDR3 is 15 amino acids long.

The V gene is TRBV6-1, the J gene TRBJ2-3; D uncertain. CDR3 length: 14 residues. CDR1 and CDR2 from the germline V gene are MNHNS and SASEGT. Trimming left V 3 bases short and J 2 bases short, with 9 bases between. The CDR3 region is CASSEIRDTDTQYF. The CDR3 DNA sequence: TGTGCCAGCAGTGAGATACGAGACACAGATACGCAGTATTTT.

The chain joins TRBV5-1 to TRBJ2-1, with D perhaps TRBD1 or TRBD2 (5 bases each). V was shortened by 3 bases and J by 11 bases, with 9 bases between the two germline ends. The germline CDR1 and CDR2 sequences are SGHRS and YFSETQ. The CDR3 covers 11 residues. CDR3 DNA: TGCGCCAGCAGCTCGGGACCTCAGCAGTTCTTC. The encoded protein is CASSSGPQQFF. Filled out from reference TRBV5-1 and TRBJ2-1, the complete variable domain reads KAGVTQTPRYLIKTRGQQVTLSCSPISGHRSVSWYQQTPGQGLQFLFEYFSETQRNKGNFPGRFSGRQFSNSRSEMNVSTLELGDSALYLCASSSGPQQFFGPGTRLTVL.

The CDR3 loop reads CASRQGSYEQYF. In DNA form, the CDR3 reads TGTGCCAGCAGACAGGGTTCCTACGAGCAGTACTTC. V is TRBV7-8 and J is TRBJ2-5; tentatively, D is TRBD1 (6 bases). The J call may be in error: the DNA end matches TRBJ2-7 better. The CDR3 consists of 12 residues. Germline-derived CDR1 and CDR2 are SGHVS and FQNEAQ.

V and J are TRBV13 and TRBJ2-1, with TRBD2 matching over 7 bases. Looked up from germline, CDR1 is PRHDT and CDR2 is FYEKMQ (reference sequence). The CDR3 runs to 15 residues. J was trimmed by 3 bases and V by 5 bases; bases with no gene match: 7. The CDR3 loop is CASSRRGDGYNEQFF. The CDR3, as DNA: TGTGCCAGCAGCCGACGGGGGGACGGCTACAATGAGCAGTTCTTC.

The rearrangement joins TRBV4-1 to TRBJ2-5, with unresolved D. The J call may be in error: the DNA end matches TRBJ2-7 better. Germline V gene sequence: CDR1 MGHRA, CDR2 YSYEKL. The CDR3 is 13 residues long. This CDR3 is CASSLTSSYEQYF. DNA of the CDR3: TGCGCCAGCAGCCTTACATCGTCCTACGAGCAGTACTTC.

The gene calls are TRBV29-1 and TRBJ1-4; possibly TRBD1 for D (5 bases). The CDR3 extends over 13 amino acids. CDR1 is SQVTM, CDR2 ANQGSEA, per germline. V lost 4 bases, J lost 0 bases, and 6 bases lay in between. The CDR3 region has the DNA TGCAGCGTTGTGACAGCAACTAATGAAAAACTGTTTTTT. Its translation is CSVVTATNEKLFF.

The gene calls are TRBV28 and TRBJ2-1; 10 nucleotides align to TRBD2. Germline loops: CDR1 MDHEN, CDR2 SYDVKM. CDR3 length equals 16 residues. V trimming: 3 bases; J trimming: 12 bases; junction bases outside the gene matches: 14. CDR3 DNA: TGTGCCAGCAGTTTCCCTCTAGCGGGAGTTGGGTCTGGGCAGTTCTTC. Amino acids: CASSFPLAGVGSGQFF.

The gene calls are TRBV7-9 and TRBJ1-2; the D is unclear. The CDR3 is 13 residues long. The germline CDR1 and CDR2 sequences are SEHNR and FQNEAQ (reference sequence). V lost 0 bases and J 3 bases, leaving 5 bases between the germline ends. CDR3: CASSLAVYYGYTF. CDR3 nucleotides: TGTGCCAGCAGCTTAGCCGTTTACTATGGCTACACCTTC.

The count of this clone is one. This chain links TRBV15 with TRBJ2-7; D gene uncertain. The V gene lost 5 bases and the J gene lost 3 bases, with 11 bases spanning the gap. The germline V gene encodes CDR1 LNHNV and CDR2 YYDKDF (reference sequence). The length of the CDR3 is 13 residues. The CDR3: CATSGSVLYEQYF. DNA for the CDR3: TGTGCCACCAGCGGAAGCGTCCTCTACGAGCAGTACTTC.

The chain recombines TRBV5-6 with TRBJ2-5; TRBD2 agrees at 7 bases. The V gene's germline CDR1 is SGHDT and CDR2 YYEEEE. This CDR3 contains 14 residues. V was clipped by 4 bases and J by 4 bases; unmatched bases: 7. This CDR3 reads CASSLGWGGETQYF. The CDR3 bases are TGTGCCAGCAGCCTGGGCTGGGGGGGAGAGACCCAGTACTTC.

The chain employs TRBV5-5 and TRBJ1-1, with a weak D call TRBD1 (5 bases). CDR3 length: 14 amino acids. The germline V gene encodes CDR1 SGHKS and CDR2 YYEKEE (reference sequence). Trimming removed 2 bases at V and 4 bases at J, with 12 bases between. The CDR3 coding sequence is TGTGCCAGCAGCTTCGGGACGCCGGGCACTGAAGCTTTCTTT. It specifies CASSFGTPGTEAFF.

V is TRBV10-3 and J is TRBJ2-7; perhaps TRBD2 as D (6 bases). Looked up from germline, CDR1 is ENHRY and CDR2 is SYGVKD. The CDR3 consists of 14 residues. V shed 6 bases and J shed 2 bases, with 14 bases lying between them. The CDR3 nucleotides read TGTGCCATCAGCCGAGACGGACTAACCTACGAGCAGTACTTC. It is translated as CAISRDGLTYEQYF.

The gene calls are TRBV7-8 and TRBJ2-7; 8 nucleotides line up with TRBD2. Germline-derived CDR1 and CDR2 are SGHVS and FQNEAQ. Trimming removed 7 bases from V and 4 bases from J; junction bases left unmatched: 9. This CDR3 contains 14 residues. CDR3 protein: CASTLYRGGYEQYF. CDR3 in DNA: TGTGCCAGCACACTTTATCGGGGGGGGTACGAGCAGTACTTC.